The 23 T cell receptor beta chains given below trace back to one sample, sequenced in a study of response to subunit inactivated influenza vaccine. TCRdb independently ran MiXCR on the RT-PCR reads; one entry per CDR3 protein. The repertoire holds hundreds of thousands of distinct CDR3 sequences, with more than 15% as singletons. Sample: PBMCs from blood, taken 11 to 12 days after vaccination. The receptor set was obtained from a middle-aged man who received an inactivated influenza vaccine.

The chain combines TRBV6-2 or TRBV6-3 with TRBJ1-5; tentative D call: TRBD1 (5 bases). CDR3 length equals 15 residues. Germline CDR1 MNHEY, CDR2 SVGEGT. V was clipped by 6 bases and J by 0 bases, with 12 bases between them. The DNA for the CDR3 is TGTGCCAGCAGGGCCGGGGGGGGTAGCAATCAGCCCCAGCATTTT. Its translation is CASRAGGGSNQPQHF.

This clonotype appeared many times. V is TRBV20-1 and J is TRBJ2-5, with 8 bases aligning to TRBD1. Germline V CDR1 and CDR2: DFQATT, SNEGSKA (reference sequence). The CDR3 has 15 amino acids. V was pared by 0 bases and J by 0 bases, with 3 bases of the junction left unmatched. This chain's CDR3 is CSARERTGNQETQYF. In DNA form, the CDR3 reads TGCAGTGCTAGAGAAAGGACAGGGAACCAAGAGACCCAGTACTTC.

The chain combines TRBV24-1 with TRBJ2-1; D may correspond to TRBD1 or TRBD2 (6 bases each). The V end was cut by 0 bases, the J end by 9 bases, with 14 bases between. CDR3 size: 15 residues. Per the germline V gene, CDR1 is KGHDR and CDR2 is SFDVKD. CDR3 bases: TGTGCCACCAGTGATTTGCACGGAGAGGGGGGTGAGCAGTTCTTC. It encodes CATSDLHGEGGEQFF.

This clonotype was observed a handful of times. The chain has TRBV12-3 or TRBV12-4 and TRBJ2-5, with TRBD2 as a possible D gene (5 bases). CDR3 length equals 15 residues. The V gene lost 3 bases and the J gene lost 2 bases, with 13 bases spanning the gap. This chain's CDR3 is CASSFFPSGQETQYF. CDR3 bases: TGTGCCAGCAGTTTTTTTCCTTCGGGACAAGAGACCCAGTACTTC.

The CDR3 loop is CAISGSGRMHNEQFF. CDR3 sequence (DNA): TGTGCCATCAGTGGGTCAGGGCGTATGCACAATGAGCAGTTCTTC. V and J are TRBV10-3 and TRBJ2-1; a weak D match, TRBD1 (5 bases). V was clipped by 4 bases and J by 5 bases, with 15 bases between them. This CDR3 spans 15 amino acids. CDR1 is ENHRY, CDR2 SYGVKD, per germline.

The V call is TRBV29-1, the J call TRBJ2-2; TRBD1 agrees at 7 bases. Germline V gene sequence: CDR1 SQVTM, CDR2 ANQGSEA. Losses at the gene ends were 7 bases for V and 4 bases for J; bases not matched to a gene: 6. The CDR3 is 13 amino acids. CDR3 sequence: CSAVGTATGELFF. The CDR3 DNA follows: TGCAGCGCCGTGGGGACAGCCACCGGGGAGCTGTTTTTT.

This clonotype was counted only a few times. The chain couples TRBV7-9 to TRBJ2-4, with a possible D match to TRBD1 (5 bases). Between the trimmed V and J ends, which lost 6 bases and 0 bases, there was a span of 12 bases. Germline V CDR1 and CDR2: SEHNR, FQNEAQ (reference sequence). This CDR3 spans 15 amino acids. The chain's CDR3 is CASSEHGQAKNIQYF. Here the CDR3 DNA reads TGTGCCAGCAGTGAACATGGACAAGCCAAAAACATTCAGTACTTC.

This clonotype was seen at least ten times. The gene calls are TRBV5-1 and TRBJ1-6; TRBD1 agrees at 7 bases. From germline, CDR1 is SGHRS and CDR2 YFSETQ. V lost 1 base and J lost 8; bases outside the gene matches: 6. This CDR3 spans 15 amino acids. The CDR3 sequence is CASSLNWQGDSPLHF. CDR3 nucleotide sequence: TGCGCCAGCAGCTTGAATTGGCAGGGGGATTCACCCCTCCACTTT.

This clonotype showed up just a few times. This chain uses TRBV6-2 or TRBV6-3 with TRBJ2-3; D assignment may be TRBD1 or TRBD2 (5 bases each). CDR3 size: 13 residues. V lost 9 bases, J lost 0 bases, and 10 bases lay in between. Germline V CDR1 and CDR2: MNHEY, SVGEGT. The CDR3 coding sequence is TGTGCCAGTATTCGGGACAGCACAGATACGCAGTATTTT. Amino acid sequence: CASIRDSTDTQYF.

V usage is TRBV12-3 or TRBV12-4 and J usage is TRBJ2-7; TRBD2 matches at 8 bases. CDR3 length equals 15 residues. Losses at the gene ends were 3 bases for V and 3 bases for J; bases not matched to a gene: 7. Here the CDR3 reads CASSLDSGDYYEQYF. Here the CDR3 DNA reads TGTGCCAGCAGTTTGGATAGCGGGGATTACTACGAGCAGTACTTC.

This clonotype appeared a few times. The chain carries TRBV20-1 and TRBJ2-6; D may be TRBD2 (7 bases). Per the germline V gene, CDR1 is DFQATT and CDR2 is SNEGSKA (reference sequence). V lost 0 bases, J lost 1 base, and 10 bases lay in between. This CDR3 region has 16 residues. The CDR3: CSARERGGSGANVLTF. The CDR3 region has the DNA TGCAGTGCTAGAGAAAGGGGGGGGTCTGGGGCCAACGTCCTGACTTTC.

V usage is TRBV6-5 and J usage is TRBJ2-1; 10 bases are shared with TRBD1. Germline V gene lookup returns CDR1 MNHEY and CDR2 SVGAGI. V was clipped by 2 bases and J by 8 bases; unmatched bases: 6. The length of the CDR3 is 15 residues. DNA for the CDR3: TGTGCCAGCAGTTACGGGACAGGGGCTGGTTATGAGCAGTTCTTC. This codes for CASSYGTGAGYEQFF.

This clonotype was found a few times. The CDR3 DNA is TGTGCCAGCAGCTTAGTTCCAGGGTACGAGCAGTACTTC. It specifies CASSLVPGYEQYF. The rearrangement links TRBV11-2 to TRBJ2-7, with D perhaps TRBD1 (5 bases). The germline V gene encodes CDR1 SGHAT and CDR2 FQNNGV. The CDR3 consists of 13 residues. V lost 1 base and J 4 bases, leaving 8 bases between the germline ends.

The V gene is TRBV7-8, the J gene TRBJ2-2; either TRBD1 or TRBD2 may fit D (5 bases each). This CDR3 is 15 amino acids long. Germline CDR1 SGHVS, CDR2 FQNEAQ. V was shortened by 4 bases and J by 5 bases, with 14 bases between the two germline ends. The DNA for the CDR3 is TGTGCCAGCAGCTCCTCCGGGGCCCTGACCGGGGAGCTGTTTTTT. It encodes CASSSSGALTGELFF.

This clonotype was detected a few times. The chain links TRBV7-9 to TRBJ2-7; 8 nucleotides line up with TRBD2. Germline V gene lookup returns CDR1 SEHNR and CDR2 FQNEAQ (reference sequence). The V and J ends lost 10 bases and 2 bases, in that order; junction bases with no gene match: 10. The CDR3 length is 14 residues. This chain's CDR3 is CATRGAGEAYEQYF. CDR3 DNA: TGTGCCACCAGAGGAGCGGGAGAGGCCTACGAGCAGTACTTC. Filled out from reference TRBV7-9 and TRBJ2-7, the complete variable domain reads DTGVSQNPRHKITKRGQNVTFRCDPISEHNRLYWYRQTLGQGPEFLTYFQNEAQLEKSRLLSDRFSAERPKGSFSTLEIQRTEQGDSAMYLCATRGAGEAYEQYFGPGTRLTVT.

This clonotype showed up just a few times. This chain links TRBV15 with TRBJ2-3; possible D gene TRBD2, 5 bases. V was pared by 0 bases and J by 1 base, with 14 bases between. The CDR3 contains 17 residues. Germline-derived CDR1 and CDR2 are LNHNV and YYDKDF (reference sequence). The chain's CDR3 is CATSRDLKVGGTDTQYF. The CDR3 region has the DNA TGTGCCACCAGCAGAGATCTGAAGGTCGGGGGCACAGATACGCAGTATTTT.

V is TRBV3-1 and J is TRBJ2-1; 10 positions match TRBD2. Germline CDR1 and CDR2: LGHDT and YNNKEL (reference sequence). The V gene end was trimmed by 4 bases and the J gene end by 7 bases; junction bases not matched to a gene: 13. The CDR3 has 17 residues. The CDR3 bases are TGTGCCAGCAGCCCGCTTAAAGCGGGAGGGCGAGGTAATGAGCAGTTCTTC. This encodes CASSPLKAGGRGNEQFF.

This clonotype came up a few times. The chain employs TRBV7-8 and TRBJ1-1; D is perhaps TRBD1 (6 bases). With 1 base removed from V and 0 bases from J, the gap between germline ends came to 12 bases. Germline V gene data show CDR1 as SGHVS and CDR2 as FQNEAQ. The CDR3 is 16 amino acids. The chain's CDR3 is CASSLVSGQLNTEAFF. CDR3 bases: TGTGCCAGCAGCTTAGTGAGCGGACAGCTGAACACTGAAGCTTTCTTT.

The chain couples TRBV6-2 or TRBV6-3 to TRBJ2-4; the D is unclear. Germline V gene lookup returns CDR1 MNHEY and CDR2 SVGEGT. The CDR3 is 14 residues long. Trimming took off 8 bases at V and 1 base at J, with 12 bases between the two ends. The CDR3 loop is CASADLEAKNIQYF. The CDR3 DNA reads as TGTGCCAGCGCGGATTTGGAGGCCAAAAACATTCAGTACTTC.

This clonotype occurred a few times. The chain carries TRBV6-1 and TRBJ2-1; 10 bases match TRBD1. This CDR3 comprises 15 residues. With V trimmed by 6 bases and J by 8 bases, 10 bases remained unmatched. Germline lookup yields CDR1 MNHNS and CDR2 SASEGT. This chain's CDR3 is CASRLDRGGRYEQFF. Written as DNA, the CDR3 is TGTGCCAGCAGGTTGGACAGGGGGGGACGGTATGAGCAGTTCTTC.

The chain joins TRBV14 to TRBJ2-7, with D hard to call. V was pared by 5 bases and J by 6 bases, with 14 bases between. The V gene's germline CDR1 is SGHDN and CDR2 FVKESK. The CDR3 runs 13 residues. CDR3 nucleotides: TGTGCCAGCAGCGCCCGGACCTCCGCCGAGCAGTACTTC. Amino acid sequence: CASSARTSAEQYF.

The V call is TRBV10-3, the J call TRBJ2-1; either TRBD1 or TRBD2 may fit D (7 bases each). This CDR3 contains 15 residues. V lost 4 bases, J lost 6 bases, and 16 bases lay in between. The germline V gene encodes CDR1 ENHRY and CDR2 SYGVKD. The CDR3 DNA is TGTGCCATCAGTGGTTCAGGGGGAGGGAGCAATGAGCAGTTCTTC. The encoded protein is CAISGSGGGSNEQFF.

This clonotype has a handful of counts. The chain is built from TRBV5-5 and TRBJ2-7, with 10 bases that match TRBD1. The germline V gene has CDR1 SGHKS and CDR2 YYEKEE (reference sequence). The V and J ends lost 3 bases and 4 bases, in that order; junction bases with no gene match: 7. CDR3 length: 15 residues. CDR3 nucleotide sequence: TGTGCCAGCAGCTCCTCGACAGGGGGCTTTTACGAGCAGTACTTC. This translates into CASSSSTGGFYEQYF.